The rows below give T cell receptor beta chains drawn from one sample of a study of T cell repertoires in cytomegalovirus infection. TCRdb independently ran MiXCR on the reads; one entry per CDR3 protein. The table records roughly 920,000 distinct CDR3 sequences, approximately 33% of them present only once. These receptors lack a known antigen. This specimen consisted of cultured CD8+ T cells from PBMCs, obtained from culture after CMV antigen stimulation. The source of these receptors is a human donor in good health (CMV status not recorded). Some clones in this sample may be carry-over from other donors' samples. Both conserved end residues are part of each CDR3. D genes are given only for firm matches. Size is omitted from some rows. Given values are once, few, many or a class for expanded clones.

D | J | V | size | DNA | CDR3
- | TRBJ1-5 | TRBV6-1 | - | TGTGCCAGCAGGGACAGTCCTTATAGCAATCAGCCCCAGCATTTT | CASRDSPYSNQPQHF
- | TRBJ1-1 | TRBV6-6 | - | TGTGCCAGCAGTTACTCGAATTTGGACTCTGAAGCTTTCTTT | CASSYSNLDSEAFF
- | TRBJ1-2 | TRBV4-2 | - | TGTGCCAGCAGCCAACCAACTGGCGGGGGAGACGGCTACACCTTC | CASSQPTGGGDGYTF
TRBD1 | TRBJ2-1 | TRBV5-1 | few | TGCGCCAGCGTCCTAGGGACAGGGTCAAATGAGCAGTTCTTC | CASVLGTGSNEQFF
- | TRBJ2-5 | TRBV4-1 | few | TGCGCCAGCAGCTCAAGGCAGGGGAGAGAAGAGACCCAGTACTTC | CASSSRQGREETQYF
TRBD2 | TRBJ2-1 | TRBV5-1 | - | TGCGCCAGCAGGAGCGGGGGGCCCACTAATGAGCAGTTCTTC | CASRSGGPTNEQFF
TRBD1 | TRBJ1-2 | TRBV28 | - | TGTGCCAACACTTACAGGGGGCTAGTGGTGGATCACTATGGCTACACCTTC | CANTYRGLVVDHYGYTF
- | TRBJ1-5 | TRBV12-3/TRBV12-4 | many | TGTGCCAGCAGTCAACCGGCCACTACGAGCAATCAGCCCCAGCATTTT | CASSQPATTSNQPQHF
TRBD1 | TRBJ2-7 | TRBV12-3/TRBV12-4 | - | TGTGCCAGCATCGCCGACAGGGTCGGGGAGCAGTACTTC | CASIADRVGEQYF
- | TRBJ1-5 | TRBV6-5 | few | TGTGCCAGCAGTTACTCAAGGGTTCAGCCCCAGCATTTT | CASSYSRVQPQHF
- | TRBJ2-2 | TRBV5-4 | - | TGTGCCAGCAGCCCCAGGTCCGGGGACTACACCGGGGAGCTGTTTTTT | CASSPRSGDYTGELFF
- | TRBJ1-5 | TRBV5-5 | - | TGTGCCAGCAGTATGGACGTTTATAGCAATCAGCCCCAGCATTTT | CASSMDVYSNQPQHF
- | TRBJ1-2 | TRBV6-2/TRBV6-3 | - | TGTGCCAGCAGTCCCGGGGAGGTCTATGGCTACACCTTC | CASSPGEVYGYTF
TRBD2 | TRBJ2-1 | TRBV4-1 | - | TGCGCCAGCAGCCGGGGTGCGGGGGATGGGGATGAGCAGTTCTTC | CASSRGAGDGDEQFF
TRBD2 | TRBJ2-4 | TRBV7-2 | many | TGTGCCAGCAGCCAAGCGGGGGCCAGAACCGCCAAAAACATTCAGTACTTC | CASSQAGARTAKNIQYF
- | TRBJ1-5 | TRBV6-1 | - | TGTGCCAGCAGCCAGCGGGACAAGGCCCCTTCGTGGCAGCCCCAGCATTTT | CASSQRDKAPSWQPQHF
TRBD1 | TRBJ2-1 | TRBV7-6 | few | TGTGCCAGCAGCTTACTTGGGGGACAGAGGGGGAATGAGCAGTTCTTC | CASSLLGGQRGNEQFF
TRBD2 | TRBJ2-1 | TRBV6-1 | - | TGTGCCAGCAGTAACGGACTAGCCCCATCTGAGCAGTTCTTC | CASSNGLAPSEQFF
TRBD2 | TRBJ2-1 | TRBV28 | - | TGTGCCAGCAGTTACGTAGCGGGACACTACAATGAGCAGTTCTTC | CASSYVAGHYNEQFF
TRBD1 | TRBJ1-4 | TRBV6-6 | - | TGTGCCAGCAGTCTAGGACAGGGGGATCTGGCGGACGAAAAACTGTTTTTT | CASSLGQGDLADEKLFF
- | TRBJ2-7 | TRBV7-9 | few | TGTGCCAGCAGTCTAGCCCAGGAGTACGAGCAGTACTTC | CASSLAQEYEQYF
- | TRBJ2-1 | TRBV6-1 | - | TGTGCCAGCAGTGTATTTAGCGGTAGCTCCTACAATGAGCAGTTCTTC | CASSVFSGSSYNEQFF
- | TRBJ2-1 | TRBV7-6 | many | TGTGCCAGCAGACCCTCCGGGGTCGGGGGGCCAAACTACAATGAGCAGTTCTTC | CASRPSGVGGPNYNEQFF
TRBD1 | TRBJ2-3 | TRBV27 | - | TGTGCCAGCAGTTGGCAGGGGGGCACAGATACGCAGTATTTT | CASSWQGGTDTQYF
- | TRBJ1-5 | TRBV5-6 | few | TGTGCCAGCAGCGATCGGACGGCTAGCAATCAGCCCCAGCATTTT | CASSDRTASNQPQHF
- | TRBJ1-2 | TRBV6-5 | - | TGTGCCAGCAGTTACTCATTCGGACGAATAGACCCGGAGGGCTATGGCTACACCTTC | CASSYSFGRIDPEGYGYTF
- | TRBJ2-2 | TRBV19 | - | TGTGCCAGTAGTATACAAGGAGGGGCGCCCCTCACCGGGGAGCTGTTTTTT | CASSIQGGAPLTGELFF
- | TRBJ1-1 | TRBV4-2 | - | TGTGCCAGCAGCCAAGAACGGGGGAACACTGAAGCTTTCTTT | CASSQERGNTEAFF
TRBD2 | TRBJ2-5 | TRBV27 | - | TGTGCCAGCAGTGAGCTAGCGGGGGCCAAACCATACCAAGAGACCCAGTACTTC | CASSELAGAKPYQETQYF
- | TRBJ2-1 | TRBV5-1 | - | TGCGCCAGCAGCTTGGGGAACTCATACTACAATGAGCAGTTCTTC | CASSLGNSYYNEQFF
- | TRBJ2-1 | TRBV29-1 | - | TGCAGCGCCCGGGACGGCTCCTACAATGAGCAGTTCTTC | CSARDGSYNEQFF
- | TRBJ1-1 | TRBV7-2 | few | TGTGCCAGCGCCCTTAGGGGGGCATATACTGAAGCTTTCTTT | CASALRGAYTEAFF
- | TRBJ1-5 | TRBV12-3/TRBV12-4 | - | TGTGCCAGCAGCTCGCGGACGGGTTGGGATCAGCCCCAGCATTTT | CASSSRTGWDQPQHF
TRBD1 | TRBJ1-5 | TRBV10-2 | - | TGCGCCAGCAGTGAGTCGGTACAGGGGAGCAATCAGCCCCAGCATTTT | CASSESVQGSNQPQHF
- | TRBJ2-7 | TRBV27 | few | TGTGCCAGCAGTTTATCTCCAACAGGTACCTCCTACGAGCAGTACTTC | CASSLSPTGTSYEQYF
TRBD1 | TRBJ2-1 | TRBV15 | few | TGTGCCACCAGCGCCAGGACAGGGACGTACAATGAGCAGTTCTTC | CATSARTGTYNEQFF
- | TRBJ2-3 | TRBV19 | once | TGTGCCAACACGAGGGGTTCCTCTAGCACAGATACGCAGTATTTT | CANTRGSSSTDTQYF
- | TRBJ1-5 | TRBV15 | - | TGTGCCACCAGCAGAGATCATCCTCAGCCCAATCAGCCCCAGCATTTT | CATSRDHPQPNQPQHF
- | TRBJ1-1 | TRBV15 | few | TGTGCGATACCCGGGACACAGAACACTGAAGCTTTCTTT | CAIPGTQNTEAFF
TRBD1 | TRBJ1-1 | TRBV27 | few | TGTGCCAGCATCCGGGACAGGGGCTGGAACACTGAAGCTTTCTTT | CASIRDRGWNTEAFF
- | TRBJ1-2 | TRBV12-5 | - | TGTGCTAGTGGTTTGGATGGACCGTTAAACTATGGCTACACCTTC | CASGLDGPLNYGYTF
- | TRBJ2-7 | TRBV4-1 | - | TGCGCCAGCAGCCAAGTTGGGGATCGAGGCTCCTACGAGCAGTACTTC | CASSQVGDRGSYEQYF
- | TRBJ1-6 | TRBV4-1 | - | TGCGCCAGCAGCCAAGATCCCACAGGATCACCCCTCCACTTT | CASSQDPTGSPLHF
- | TRBJ1-2 | TRBV12-3/TRBV12-4 | few | TGTGCCAGCAGTTTGGGGGATATCGTCTATGGCTACACCTTC | CASSLGDIVYGYTF
- | TRBJ1-2 | TRBV12-3/TRBV12-4 | - | TGTGCCAGCATGCAGGATTTAAGCTATGGCTACACCTTC | CASMQDLSYGYTF
- | TRBJ1-1 | TRBV18 | few | TGTGCCAGCTCACGTCGGGGAGACCCCGAAGCTTTCTTT | CASSRRGDPEAFF
- | TRBJ2-1 | TRBV9 | - | TGTGCCAGCAGCGGACGAGCGGCTGGCACCTACAATGAGCAGTTCTTC | CASSGRAAGTYNEQFF
- | TRBJ1-1 | TRBV25-1 | - | TGTGCCAGCAGTGAATACTGGGGAACTGAAGCTTTCTTT | CASSEYWGTEAFF
TRBD2 | TRBJ2-4 | TRBV7-9 | - | TGTGCCAGCAGCCCCCGCGGGAGGGACAAAAACATTCAGTACTTC | CASSPRGRDKNIQYF
- | TRBJ2-2 | TRBV3-1 | - | TGTGCCAGCAGCCACGACAACGGGGAGCTGTTTTTT | CASSHDNGELFF
- | TRBJ2-5 | TRBV10-3 | - | TGTGCCATCAGTGAAGTTAGTTCAGCCCAAGAGACCCAGTACTTC | CAISEVSSAQETQYF
- | TRBJ2-4 | TRBV12-3/TRBV12-4 | few | TGTGCCAGCAGTTCCGGGGGGCGATCCAAAAACATTCAGTACTTC | CASSSGGRSKNIQYF